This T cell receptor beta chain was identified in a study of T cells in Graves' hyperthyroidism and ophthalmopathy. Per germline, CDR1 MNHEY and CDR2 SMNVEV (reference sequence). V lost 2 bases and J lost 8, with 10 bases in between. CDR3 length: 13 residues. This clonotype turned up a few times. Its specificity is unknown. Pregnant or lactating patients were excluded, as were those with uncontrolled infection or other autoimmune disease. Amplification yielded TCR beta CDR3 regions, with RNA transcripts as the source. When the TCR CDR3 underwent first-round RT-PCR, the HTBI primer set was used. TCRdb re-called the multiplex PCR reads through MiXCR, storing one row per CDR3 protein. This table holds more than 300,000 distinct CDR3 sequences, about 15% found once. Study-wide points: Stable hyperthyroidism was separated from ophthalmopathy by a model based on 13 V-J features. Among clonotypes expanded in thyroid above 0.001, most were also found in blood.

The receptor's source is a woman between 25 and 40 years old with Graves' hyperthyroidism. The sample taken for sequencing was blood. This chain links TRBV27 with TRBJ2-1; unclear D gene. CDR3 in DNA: TGTGCCAGCAGTTTAAGACCGGGTGATGAGCAGTTCTTC. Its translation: CASSLRPGDEQFF.